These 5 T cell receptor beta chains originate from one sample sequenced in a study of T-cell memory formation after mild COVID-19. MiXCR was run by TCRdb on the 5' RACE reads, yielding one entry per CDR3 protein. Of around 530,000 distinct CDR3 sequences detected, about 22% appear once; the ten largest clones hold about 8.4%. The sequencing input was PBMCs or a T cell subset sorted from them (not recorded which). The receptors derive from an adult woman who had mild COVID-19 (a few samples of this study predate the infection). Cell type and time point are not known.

The DNA for the CDR3 is TGTGCCAGCAGCCATAACCCCGAATACGAGCAGTACTTC. As protein: CASSHNPEYEQYF. This chain joins TRBV5-6 and TRBJ2-7; no clear D. This CDR3 has 13 amino acids. The V and J ends lost 4 bases and 4 bases respectively, with 12 bases between them. CDR1 and CDR2 (germline): SGHDT, YYEEEE.

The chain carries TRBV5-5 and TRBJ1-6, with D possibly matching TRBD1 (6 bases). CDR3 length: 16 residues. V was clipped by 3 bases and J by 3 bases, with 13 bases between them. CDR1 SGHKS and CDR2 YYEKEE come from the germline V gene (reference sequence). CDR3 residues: CASSYTSGDYNSPLHF. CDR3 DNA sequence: TGTGCCAGCAGCTACACCTCAGGGGACTATAATTCACCCCTCCACTTT.

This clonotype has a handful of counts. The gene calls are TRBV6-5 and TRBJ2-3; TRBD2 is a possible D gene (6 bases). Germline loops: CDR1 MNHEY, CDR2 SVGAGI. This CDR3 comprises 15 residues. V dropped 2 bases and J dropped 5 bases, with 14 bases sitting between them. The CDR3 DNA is TGTGCCAGCAGTTACCGGGTGACCGGGGGAGATACGCAGTATTTT. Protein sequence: CASSYRVTGGDTQYF.

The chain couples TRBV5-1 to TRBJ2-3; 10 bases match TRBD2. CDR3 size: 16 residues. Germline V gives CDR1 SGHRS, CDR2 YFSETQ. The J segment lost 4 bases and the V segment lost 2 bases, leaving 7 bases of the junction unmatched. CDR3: CASSLTSGAGADTQYF. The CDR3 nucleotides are TGCGCCAGCAGCTTAACTAGCGGGGCCGGGGCAGATACGCAGTATTTT.

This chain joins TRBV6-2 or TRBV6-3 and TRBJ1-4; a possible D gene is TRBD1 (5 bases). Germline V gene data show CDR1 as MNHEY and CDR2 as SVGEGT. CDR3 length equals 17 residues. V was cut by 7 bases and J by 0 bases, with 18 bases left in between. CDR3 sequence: CASTPSGTAATNEKLFF. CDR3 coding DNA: TGTGCCAGCACACCGTCCGGGACGGCAGCAACTAATGAAAAACTGTTTTTT.